What follows are 13 T cell receptor beta chains derived from one specimen sequenced in a study of shared clonotypes between healthy human individuals. Clones were sequenced by immunoSEQ multiplex PCR, and TCRdb holds only the in-frame ones, with some missing. The sample has about 2.4 million clones, 80% to 95% seen once. Sequencing input: naive CD4+ T cells from PBMCs. The subset: CD45RA+ positively selected. Receptors originate from a man aged 18 to 30 in good health. Some clones in this sample may be carry-over from other donors' samples.

The V call is TRBV5-4, the J call TRBJ2-5, with unresolved D. Germline CDR1 SGHNT, CDR2 YYREEE (reference sequence). There are 14 residues in the CDR3. Deletions cut 0 bases from V and 5 bases from J, with 11 bases between. The CDR3 is CASSLGHPRETQYF. CDR3 DNA sequence: TGTGCCAGCAGCTTGGGTCATCCTCGGGAGACCCAGTACTTC.

J is TRBJ1-1 and V is TRBV6-5, with no clear D. Trimming pared 2 bases from V and 0 bases from J, leaving 10 bases between. Germline lookup yields CDR1 MNHEY and CDR2 SVGAGI. This CDR3 contains 15 residues. This chain's CDR3 is CASSYKATLNTEAFF. DNA for the CDR3: TGTGCCAGCAGTTACAAGGCAACGCTGAACACTGAAGCTTTCTTT.

The chain links TRBV18 to TRBJ2-1; 10 bases match TRBD2. V dropped 2 bases and J dropped 7; count of bases not matched to a gene: 11. This CDR3 is 17 amino acids long. Germline V gene lookup returns CDR1 KGHSH and CDR2 LQKENI. In DNA form, the CDR3 reads TGTGCCAGCTCACCAGAGTTCCTAGCGGGAGTAGGTAATGAGCAGTTCTTC. Translating gives CASSPEFLAGVGNEQFF.

On this clone itself: Other DNA sequences in the same sample also yield this CDR3. This chain joins TRBV9 and TRBJ2-5; a possible D gene is TRBD1 (6 bases). Germline V gives CDR1 SGDLS, CDR2 YYNGEE. Between the trimmed V and J ends, which lost 0 bases and 5 bases, there was a span of 8 bases. This CDR3 is 13 amino acids long. CDR3 amino acids: CASSVAGVETQYF. CDR3 DNA sequence: TGTGCCAGCAGCGTAGCAGGGGTGGAGACCCAGTACTTC.

Points on this clone: Other DNA sequences in the sample encode the same CDR3. The chain employs TRBV5-1 and TRBJ2-7, with D perhaps TRBD1 or TRBD2 (5 bases each). CDR1 and CDR2 from the germline V gene are SGHRS and YFSETQ. Trimming took off 0 bases at V and 0 bases at J, with 10 bases between the two ends. The CDR3 has 15 residues. CDR3 protein: CASSLDPGSSYEQYF. In DNA form, the CDR3 reads TGCGCCAGCAGCTTGGATCCAGGGAGCTCCTACGAGCAGTACTTC.

The chain is built from TRBV29-1 and TRBJ1-4, with TRBD1 matching over 7 bases. CDR1 and CDR2 from the germline V gene are SQVTM and ANQGSEA. The CDR3 runs 12 residues. The CDR3 spells CSMGRGGEKLFF. CDR3 in DNA: TGCAGTATGGGCAGGGGGGGTGAAAAACTGTTTTTT.

The chain uses TRBV27 and TRBJ1-1, with D possibly matching TRBD1 (5 bases). V dropped 6 bases and J dropped 6 bases, with 8 bases sitting between them. CDR3 length equals 11 residues. Germline values: CDR1 MNHEY, CDR2 SMNVEV (reference sequence). The CDR3 is CASRRDSEAFF. The CDR3 nucleotides read TGTGCCAGCAGGAGGGACTCTGAAGCTTTCTTT.

The chain employs TRBV5-1 and TRBJ2-3, with a tentative D call TRBD2 (5 bases). The CDR3 length is 17 residues. Trimming removed 0 bases at V and 7 bases at J, with 21 bases between. The germline V gene has CDR1 SGHRS and CDR2 YFSETQ. CDR3 region: CASSLEGGAPRGYTQYF. CDR3 nucleotides: TGCGCCAGCAGCTTGGAGGGCGGAGCGCCCCGAGGGTATACGCAGTATTTT.

Concerning this clone itself: Other DNA sequences from this sample encode an identical CDR3 as well. This sequence joins TRBV28 and TRBJ1-3; possibly TRBD1 for D (5 bases). The CDR3 is made up of 15 amino acids. Germline-derived CDR1 and CDR2 are MDHEN and SYDVKM. The germline V and J ends were trimmed by 3 bases and 4 bases, with 13 bases remaining between them. The DNA of the CDR3 is TGTGCCAGCAGTTTGGGGCAGGGAACAGGAAACACCATATATTTT. Residues: CASSLGQGTGNTIYF. Based on the CDR3 plus reference TRBV28 and TRBJ1-3, the full variable domain is DVKVTQSSRYLVKRTGEKVFLECVQDMDHENMFWYRQDPGLGLRLIYFSYDVKMKEKGDIPEGYSVSREKKERFSLILESASTNQTSMYLCASSLGQGTGNTIYFGEGSWLTVV.

This clone was detected only once. This rearrangement joins TRBV30 to TRBJ2-7, with a weak D call TRBD1 (6 bases). Between the trimmed V and J ends, which lost 2 bases and 7 bases, there was a span of 15 bases. CDR3 length: 13 amino acids. CDR1 is GTSNPN, CDR2 SVGIG, per germline (reference sequence). The CDR3 here is CAWSKDDRREQYF. Written as DNA, the CDR3 is TGTGCCTGGAGTAAAGATGACAGGCGAGAGCAGTACTTC.

The gene calls are TRBV7-9 and TRBJ1-4; the match to TRBD1 covers 7 bases. The length of the CDR3 is 16 residues. The J segment lost 6 bases and the V segment lost 0 bases, leaving 7 bases of the junction unmatched. Germline V gene data show CDR1 as SEHNR and CDR2 as FQNEAQ (reference sequence). The CDR3 is CASSLAGAGGYEKLFF. In DNA form, the CDR3 reads TGTGCCAGCAGCTTAGCGGGGGCAGGGGGTTATGAAAAACTGTTTTTT.

The rearrangement joins TRBV5-1 to TRBJ1-4; D remains ambiguous. Trimming shortened V by 2 bases and J by 0 bases, and 8 bases separated the two germline ends. The CDR3 spans 15 residues. Germline V gives CDR1 SGHRS, CDR2 YFSETQ. The CDR3 loop is CASSFGRTTNEKLFF. The CDR3 DNA sequence: TGCGCCAGCAGCTTCGGACGGACAACTAATGAAAAACTGTTTTTT.

V gene TRBV5-1 combines with J gene TRBJ2-3, with 9 bases that match TRBD1. With 3 bases clipped from V and 4 bases from J, the junction kept 9 bases outside the gene matches. CDR1 and CDR2 from the germline V gene are SGHRS and YFSETQ. The length of the CDR3 is 16 residues. The CDR3: CASSYQMGQGSDTQYF. The CDR3 nucleotides read TGCGCCAGCAGCTACCAAATGGGACAGGGCTCAGATACGCAGTATTTT.